This is a list of T cell receptor beta chains from one sample in a study of T cells in Graves' hyperthyroidism and ophthalmopathy. One entry per CDR3 protein results from TCRdb running MiXCR on the multiplex PCR reads. The sample records 300,000 to 450,000 distinct CDR3 sequences, around 14% being singletons. Sequencing used blood. The receptors stem from a woman aged 18-29 years with Graves' hyperthyroidism that later progressed to Graves' ophthalmopathy. Each CDR3 is given with its conserved first and last residue. The order of the fields is CDR3 DNA, CDR3 protein, CDR3 length, J gene, D gene, clone size, V gene. D genes are given only for firm matches. Not all rows give a size; the values are once, few, many and, for expanded clones, a class.

TGTGCCAGCAGCGCCGGGACAGGCCGCTCCTACGAGCAGTACTTC CASSAGTGRSYEQYF 15 TRBJ2-7 TRBD1 many TRBV11-3
TGTGCCATCAGTGAGTCGATGGGAATGAACACTGAAGCTTTCTTT CAISESMGMNTEAFF 15 TRBJ1-1 NA many TRBV10-3
TGTGCCAGCAGTGAAGCGCTGGCAGGGAGTGGGGGGGAAGCTTTCTTT CASSEALAGSGGEAFF 16 TRBJ1-1 NA NA TRBV6-1
TGTGCCAGCAGCCACCTATATGGGACTAGCGTTAGCACAGATACGCAGTATTTT CASSHLYGTSVSTDTQYF 18 TRBJ2-3 TRBD2 NA TRBV7-9
TGTGCCAGCAGCGTAGAAGGGGGAGGGCGGGATGAGCAGTTCTTC CASSVEGGGRDEQFF 15 TRBJ2-1 NA NA TRBV9
TGCAGTGCTGATGGACAAGCGGCGGTGGAGCAGTACTTC CSADGQAAVEQYF 13 TRBJ2-7 NA many TRBV20-1
TGTGCCAGCAGTTTATGGGGACCCCCAAGGGACGAGCAGCACTTC CASSLWGPPRDEQHF 15 TRBJ2-7 NA NA TRBV27
TGTGCCAGCTCACCAAGACACCTACACACTGAAGCTTTCTTT CASSPRHLHTEAFF 14 TRBJ1-1 NA many TRBV18
TGTGCCAGCAGTTTATGGTCGCTAGCCGATAGCTCTGGGGCCAACGTCCTGACTTTC CASSLWSLADSSGANVLTF 19 TRBJ2-6 NA many TRBV28
TGTGCCAGCAGCTATAGGGGGAGTACAGATACGCAGTATTTT CASSYRGSTDTQYF 14 TRBJ2-3 NA many TRBV28
TGTGCCAGCAGCGTAGGGGGGGACACTGAAGCTTTCTTT CASSVGGDTEAFF 13 TRBJ1-1 NA many TRBV9
TGCGCCAGCAGCCAAGACGGTCAGGGGAGGAACACTGAAGCTTTCTTT CASSQDGQGRNTEAFF 16 TRBJ1-1 NA many TRBV4-3
TGTGCCAGCAGCCAAGGCGGGGCCTCCCACAATGAGCAGTTCTTC CASSQGGASHNEQFF 15 TRBJ2-1 NA many TRBV3-1
TGTGCCAGCAGTTACGGGGGAACCTATAATTCACCCCTCCACTTT CASSYGGTYNSPLHF 15 TRBJ1-6 NA NA TRBV6-5
TGTGCCAGCAGTTACTCGGAGACTAGCGGTACAGATACGCAGTATTTT CASSYSETSGTDTQYF 16 TRBJ2-3 TRBD2 many TRBV6-5
TGCAGTGCTAGATCCCCCGGTCCCCACGAGCAGTACTTC CSARSPGPHEQYF 13 TRBJ2-7 NA NA TRBV20-1
TGTGCCAGCAGCGTAGACCCACGGACCCAGTACTTC CASSVDPRTQYF 12 TRBJ2-5 NA NA TRBV9
TGCGCCAGCAGGGATCAAACCTTTGACAGCGATGAGCAGTTCTTC CASRDQTFDSDEQFF 15 TRBJ2-1 NA many TRBV5-1
TGTGCCAGCACCACTAGCGGGAGGCCCCCTAATGAGCAGTTCTTC CASTTSGRPPNEQFF 15 TRBJ2-1 TRBD2 many TRBV5-8
TGTGCCAGCAGCTCAAGGGGGATCGGGTCACCCCTCCACTTT CASSSRGIGSPLHF 14 TRBJ1-6 NA many TRBV7-2
TGTGCCAGCAGTGACCCCGGGACTAGCGGGAGGGCCTTGTACAATGAGCAGTTCTTC CASSDPGTSGRALYNEQFF 19 TRBJ2-1 TRBD2 many TRBV6-2/TRBV6-3
TGTGCCACCAGCAGAGTGGACGGATCCTACGAGCAGTACTTC CATSRVDGSYEQYF 14 TRBJ2-7 NA many TRBV15
TGCGCCAGCAGCTTGGAGACTAAAGAGACCCAGTACTTC CASSLETKETQYF 13 TRBJ2-5 NA NA TRBV5-1
TGCGCCAGCAGCGTAGGGGGAAATGGCTACACCTTC CASSVGGNGYTF 12 TRBJ1-2 NA many TRBV4-3
TGCAGTATTAGGAACTCTGGAAACACCATATATTTT CSIRNSGNTIYF 12 TRBJ1-3 NA NA TRBV29-1
TGCGCCAGCAGCTTTGACAGGGGAAGCAATCAGCCCCAGCATTTT CASSFDRGSNQPQHF 15 TRBJ1-5 TRBD1 many TRBV5-1
TGTGCCAGCACCCCTTCGACAGATACGCAGTATTTT CASTPSTDTQYF 12 TRBJ2-3 NA many TRBV6-1
TGTGCCGTGTTAAATGGCAATGAGCAGTTCTTC CAVLNGNEQFF 11 TRBJ2-1 NA NA TRBV7-9
TGTGCCAGCAGCCAGCCCCGGCGAGGGGTTTACGCAGATACGCAGTATTTT CASSQPRRGVYADTQYF 17 TRBJ2-3 NA NA TRBV14
TGTGCCACCAGCAGAGGGACGGGGCTTTTTTCCACAGATACGCAGTATTTT CATSRGTGLFSTDTQYF 17 TRBJ2-3 NA NA TRBV15
TGTGCCAGCAGTAGATCGAGGACTGGCTCCTACGAGCAGTACTTC CASSRSRTGSYEQYF 15 TRBJ2-7 NA many TRBV6-2/TRBV6-3
TGTGCCAGCAGCTTAGGGGACAACTATAGCAATCAGCCCCAGCATTTT CASSLGDNYSNQPQHF 16 TRBJ1-5 NA many TRBV7-9
TGCAGTGCTAGAAGGCCGGGACGAGAGAACACCGGGGAGCTGTTTTTT CSARRPGRENTGELFF 16 TRBJ2-2 NA NA TRBV20-1
TGTGCCAGCAGTCGAGGGGGTAGCACAGATACGCAGTATTTT CASSRGGSTDTQYF 14 TRBJ2-3 NA many TRBV28
TGCAGCGTTGAATTGGACAGGGGCCTACACTTC CSVELDRGLHF 11 TRBJ2-4 TRBD1 NA TRBV29-1
TGTGCCAGCAGTTGGAGGGAGACCTACAATGAGCAGTTCTTC CASSWRETYNEQFF 14 TRBJ2-1 NA many TRBV6-2/TRBV6-3
TGTGCCAGCAGCTGGGTAGCGGACAATGAGCAGTTCTTC CASSWVADNEQFF 13 TRBJ2-1 NA NA TRBV7-9
TGTGCCAGCACCCTCGCTGGGGAGCAGTACTTC CASTLAGEQYF 11 TRBJ2-7 NA NA TRBV3-2
TGTGCCAGCAGCTATGGGAGGGGTGCCTACGAGCAGTACTTC CASSYGRGAYEQYF 14 TRBJ2-7 TRBD2 many TRBV7-8
TGCAGTGCTAGTCCTGGGTTCGGAAACACCATATATTTT CSASPGFGNTIYF 13 TRBJ1-3 NA many TRBV20-1
TGTGCCAGCAGCGCTACCAGAGGACTAGTTGACGGTGAGCAGTTCTTC CASSATRGLVDGEQFF 16 TRBJ2-1 TRBD2 few TRBV9
TGTGCCAGCAGCCAAGGACTCGAGCGTTACGAGCAGTACTTC CASSQGLERYEQYF 14 TRBJ2-7 NA NA TRBV4-2
TGTGCCAGCACGTTACCACCTGGGGAAAAACTGTTTTTT CASTLPPGEKLFF 13 TRBJ1-4 NA many TRBV28
TGTGCCAGCAGGGGCGGGATCAATGAGCAGTTCTTC CASRGGINEQFF 12 TRBJ2-1 NA NA TRBV25-1
TGCGCCAGCAGCCAAGGTCTACCCCTCGCCAAAAACATTCAGTACTTC CASSQGLPLAKNIQYF 16 TRBJ2-4 NA NA TRBV4-1
TGCGCCAGCAGCTTGGGGGCGGGAGGGTCCTACAATGAGCAGTTCTTC CASSLGAGGSYNEQFF 16 TRBJ2-1 TRBD2 few TRBV5-1
TGTGCCAGCAGTTTAATGGGGGGCTCCTACGAGCAGTACTTC CASSLMGGSYEQYF 14 TRBJ2-7 NA NA TRBV28
TGTGCCAGCTTCCAAGTTGCGGGAGCTCAAAAAGAGACCCAGTACTTC CASFQVAGAQKETQYF 16 TRBJ2-5 TRBD2 many TRBV2
TGTGCCAGTAGTGTCACTTACAATGAGCAGTTCTTC CASSVTYNEQFF 12 TRBJ2-1 NA NA TRBV19
TGTGCCAGCAGCCACCTTATGAAGAACACTGAAGCTTTCTTT CASSHLMKNTEAFF 14 TRBJ1-1 NA many TRBV3-1